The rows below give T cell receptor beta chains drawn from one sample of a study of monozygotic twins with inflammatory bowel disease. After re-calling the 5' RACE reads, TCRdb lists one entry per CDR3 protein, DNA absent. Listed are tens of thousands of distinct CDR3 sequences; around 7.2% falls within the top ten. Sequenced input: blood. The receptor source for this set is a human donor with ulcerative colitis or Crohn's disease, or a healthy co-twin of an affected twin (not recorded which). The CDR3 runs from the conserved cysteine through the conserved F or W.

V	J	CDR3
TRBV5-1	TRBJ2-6	CAGSRSTGANVLTF
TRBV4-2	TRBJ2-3	CASSQVLAGRTDTQYF
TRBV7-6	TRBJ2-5	CASSLWSEGQGETQYF
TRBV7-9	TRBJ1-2	CASSLALAEYGYTF
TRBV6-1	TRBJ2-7	CASSVSASPYEQYF
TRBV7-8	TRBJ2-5	CASSPSGETGGWETQYF
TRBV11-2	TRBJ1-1	CASSLLFFGEAFF
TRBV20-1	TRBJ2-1	CSARASGLQFF
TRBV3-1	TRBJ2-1	CASSHRVSGYEQFF
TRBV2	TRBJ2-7	CASSLVSVSEQYF